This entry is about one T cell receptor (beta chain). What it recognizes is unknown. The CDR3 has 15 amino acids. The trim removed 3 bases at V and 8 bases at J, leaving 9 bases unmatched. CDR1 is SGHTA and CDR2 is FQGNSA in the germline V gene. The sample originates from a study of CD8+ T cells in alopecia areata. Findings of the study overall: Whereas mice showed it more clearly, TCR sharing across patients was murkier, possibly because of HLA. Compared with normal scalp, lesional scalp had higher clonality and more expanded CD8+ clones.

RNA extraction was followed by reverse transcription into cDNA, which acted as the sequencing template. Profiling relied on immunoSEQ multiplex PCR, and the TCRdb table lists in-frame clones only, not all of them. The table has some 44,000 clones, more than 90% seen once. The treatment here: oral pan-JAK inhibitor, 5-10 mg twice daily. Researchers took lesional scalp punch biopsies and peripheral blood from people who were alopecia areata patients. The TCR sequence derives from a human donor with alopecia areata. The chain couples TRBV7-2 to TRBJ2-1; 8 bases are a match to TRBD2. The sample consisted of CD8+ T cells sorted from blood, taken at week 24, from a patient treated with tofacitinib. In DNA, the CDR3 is TGTGCCAGCAGCTTTTATGTTGGCGGGGGGTATGAGCAGTTCTTC. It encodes CASSFYVGGGYEQFF.